This TCR beta chain was documented in a study of T cells in Graves' hyperthyroidism and ophthalmopathy. Study-level points and caveats: The blood repertoire included most of the expanded thyroid clonotypes above 0.001. Using 13 V-J features, a model discriminated ophthalmopathy from stable hyperthyroidism.

Researchers barred patients who had uncontrolled infection, other autoimmune disease, pregnancy or lactation. Each diagnosis drew on symptoms, thyroxine, TRAb, thyroid ultrasound and orbital computed tomography findings. TCR beta CDR3 region amplification was performed from RNA transcripts. A first-round RT-PCR of the TCR CDR3 used the HTBI primer set. Via MiXCR, TCRdb re-called the multiplex PCR reads, giving one row per CDR3 protein. The sample lists roughly 500,000 distinct CDR3 sequences; around 46% were seen once. In regard to this clonotype: What it recognizes is unknown.

The CDR3 has 15 amino acids. After removal of 11 bases from V and 0 bases from J, the junction contained 10 bases not matched to a gene. Germline V gene lookup returns CDR1 MDHEN and CDR2 SYDVKM. The source is an adult woman with Graves' disease, either hyperthyroidism or ophthalmopathy (not recorded which). The sequenced material came from peripheral blood or thyroid tissue (not recorded which). The rearrangement joins TRBV28 to TRBJ2-7; TRBD1 matches 10 bases. The CDR3 spells CACKPGTGDSYEQYF. The CDR3 nucleotides read TGTGCCTGCAAGCCCGGGACAGGGGACTCCTACGAGCAGTACTTC.